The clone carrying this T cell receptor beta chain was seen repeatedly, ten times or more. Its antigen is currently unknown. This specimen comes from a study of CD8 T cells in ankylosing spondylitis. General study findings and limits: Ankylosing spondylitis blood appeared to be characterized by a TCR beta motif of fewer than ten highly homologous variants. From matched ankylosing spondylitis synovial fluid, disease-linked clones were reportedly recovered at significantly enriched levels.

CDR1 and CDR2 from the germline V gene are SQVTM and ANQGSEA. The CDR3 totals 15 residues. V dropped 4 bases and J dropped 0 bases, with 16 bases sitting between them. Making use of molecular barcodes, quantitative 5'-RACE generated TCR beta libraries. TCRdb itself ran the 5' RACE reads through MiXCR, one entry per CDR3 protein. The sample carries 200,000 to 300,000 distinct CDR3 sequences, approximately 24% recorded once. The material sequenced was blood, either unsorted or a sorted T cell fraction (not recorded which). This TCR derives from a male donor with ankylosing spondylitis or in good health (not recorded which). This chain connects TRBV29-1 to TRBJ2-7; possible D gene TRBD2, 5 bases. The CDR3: CSVAHSALSSYEQYF. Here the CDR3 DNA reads TGCAGCGTTGCCCATAGCGCGTTGAGCTCCTACGAGCAGTACTTC.